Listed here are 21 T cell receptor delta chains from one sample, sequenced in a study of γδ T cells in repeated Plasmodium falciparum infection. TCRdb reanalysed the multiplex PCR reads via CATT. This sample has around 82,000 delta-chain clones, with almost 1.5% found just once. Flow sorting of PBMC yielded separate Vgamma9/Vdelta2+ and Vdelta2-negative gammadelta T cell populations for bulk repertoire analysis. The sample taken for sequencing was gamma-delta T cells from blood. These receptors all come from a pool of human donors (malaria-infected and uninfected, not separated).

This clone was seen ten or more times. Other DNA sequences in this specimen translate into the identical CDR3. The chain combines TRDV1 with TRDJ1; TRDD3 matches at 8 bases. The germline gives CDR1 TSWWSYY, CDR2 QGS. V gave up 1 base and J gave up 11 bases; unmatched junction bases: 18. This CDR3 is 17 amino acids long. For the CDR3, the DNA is TGTGCTCTTGGGGAACGTCCGGGTACTGGGGGCCCTGGAAGGCTCATCTTT. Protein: CALGERPGTGGPGRLIF.

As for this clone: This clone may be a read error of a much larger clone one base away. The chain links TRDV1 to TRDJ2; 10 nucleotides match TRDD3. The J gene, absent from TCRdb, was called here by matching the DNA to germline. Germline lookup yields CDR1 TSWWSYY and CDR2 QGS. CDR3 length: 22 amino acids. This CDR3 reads CALGEPPLRMRGLGDPTAQLFF. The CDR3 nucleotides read TGTGCTCTAGGGGAACCACCCCTACGTATGAGAGGACTGGGGGATCCCACAGCACAACTCTTCTTT.

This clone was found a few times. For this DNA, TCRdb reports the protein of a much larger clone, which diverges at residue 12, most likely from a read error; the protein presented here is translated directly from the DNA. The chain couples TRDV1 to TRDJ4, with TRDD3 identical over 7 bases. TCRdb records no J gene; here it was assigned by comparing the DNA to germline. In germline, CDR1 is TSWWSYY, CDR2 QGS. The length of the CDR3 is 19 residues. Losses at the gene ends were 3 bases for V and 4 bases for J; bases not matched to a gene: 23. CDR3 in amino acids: CALGEALKSWGPYRAPLIF. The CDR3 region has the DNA TGTGCTCTTGGGGAGGCCCTTAAGTCCTGGGGGCCCTATCGAGCACCCCTGATCTTT.

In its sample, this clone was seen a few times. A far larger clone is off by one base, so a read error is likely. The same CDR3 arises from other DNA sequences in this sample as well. The CDR3 bases are TGTGCCTGTGACACCGTTTCTGGGGGAAGGACGCTATCAAATAAACTCATCTTT. Translated, it gives CACDTVSGGRTLSNKLIF. The V gene is TRDV2, the J gene TRDJ1; 8 bases are a match to TRDD3. Germline CDR1 reads GEAIGNYY; CDR2 reads EKD. V lost 0 bases and J lost 6; bases outside the gene matches: 17. The CDR3 is made up of 18 amino acids.

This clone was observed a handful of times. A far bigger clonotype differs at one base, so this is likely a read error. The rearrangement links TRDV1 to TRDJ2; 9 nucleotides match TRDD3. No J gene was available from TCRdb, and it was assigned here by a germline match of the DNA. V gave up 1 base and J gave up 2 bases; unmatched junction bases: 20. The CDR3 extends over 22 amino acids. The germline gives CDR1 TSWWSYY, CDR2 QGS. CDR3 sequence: CALGEPGPSQSRGDTLTAQLFF. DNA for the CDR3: TGTGCTCTTGGGGAACCCGGGCCTTCCCAGAGTCGGGGGGATACCTTGACAGCACAACTCTTCTTT.

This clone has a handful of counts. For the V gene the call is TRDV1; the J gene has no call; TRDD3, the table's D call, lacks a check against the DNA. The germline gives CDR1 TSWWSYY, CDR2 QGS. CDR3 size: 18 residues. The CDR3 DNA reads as TGTGCTCTTGGGGAACCAACCAAGTACTGGGCTTACACCGATAAACTCATCTTC. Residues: CALGEPTKYWAYTDKLIF.

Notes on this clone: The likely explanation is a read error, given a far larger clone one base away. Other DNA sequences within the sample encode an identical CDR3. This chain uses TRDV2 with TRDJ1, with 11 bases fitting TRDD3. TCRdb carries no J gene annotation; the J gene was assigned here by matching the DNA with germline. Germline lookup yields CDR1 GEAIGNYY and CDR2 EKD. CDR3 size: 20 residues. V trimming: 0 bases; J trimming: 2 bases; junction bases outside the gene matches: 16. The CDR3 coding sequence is TGTGCCTGTGACACCCTTACTGGGGGATATCCCGACAGAATGACCGATAAACTCATCTTT. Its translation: CACDTLTGGYPDRMTDKLIF.

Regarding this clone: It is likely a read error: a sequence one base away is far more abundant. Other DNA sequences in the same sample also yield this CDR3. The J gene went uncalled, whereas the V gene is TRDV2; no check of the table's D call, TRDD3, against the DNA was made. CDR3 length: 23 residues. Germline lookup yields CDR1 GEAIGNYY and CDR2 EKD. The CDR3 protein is CACDTVSGLGDTRSSWDTRQMFF. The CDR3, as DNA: TGTGCCTGTGACACCGTTTCGGGACTGGGGGATACGCGGAGCTCCTGGGACACCCGACAGATGTTCTTC.

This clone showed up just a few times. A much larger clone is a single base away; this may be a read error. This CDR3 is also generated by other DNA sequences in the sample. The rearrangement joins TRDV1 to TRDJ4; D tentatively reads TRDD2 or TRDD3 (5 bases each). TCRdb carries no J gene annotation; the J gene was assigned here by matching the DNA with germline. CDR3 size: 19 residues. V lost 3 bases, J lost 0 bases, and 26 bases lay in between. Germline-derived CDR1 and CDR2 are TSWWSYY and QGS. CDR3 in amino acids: CALGELGPLGFPPARPLIF. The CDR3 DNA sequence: TGTGCTCTTGGGGAGCTAGGACCCCTGGGCTTTCCTCCGGCCAGACCCCTGATCTTT.

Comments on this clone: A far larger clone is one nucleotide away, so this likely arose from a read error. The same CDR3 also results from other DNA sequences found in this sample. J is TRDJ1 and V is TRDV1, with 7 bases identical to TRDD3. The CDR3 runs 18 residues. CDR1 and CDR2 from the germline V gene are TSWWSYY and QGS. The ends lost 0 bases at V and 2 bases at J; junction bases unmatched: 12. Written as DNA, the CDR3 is TGTGCTCTTGGGGAACTTTCAGTCATGGGGGACACAACCGATAAACTCATCTTT. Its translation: CALGELSVMGDTTDKLIF.

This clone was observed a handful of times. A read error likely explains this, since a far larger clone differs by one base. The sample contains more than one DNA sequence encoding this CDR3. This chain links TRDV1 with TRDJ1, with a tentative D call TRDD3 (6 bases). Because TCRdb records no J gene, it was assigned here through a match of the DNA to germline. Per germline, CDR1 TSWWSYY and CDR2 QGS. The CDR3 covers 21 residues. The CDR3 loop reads CALGESLTYMGARFLVDKLIF. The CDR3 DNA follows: TGTGCCCTTGGGGAATCTTTGACCTACATGGGGGCCCGTTTTCTAGTCGATAAACTCATCTTT.

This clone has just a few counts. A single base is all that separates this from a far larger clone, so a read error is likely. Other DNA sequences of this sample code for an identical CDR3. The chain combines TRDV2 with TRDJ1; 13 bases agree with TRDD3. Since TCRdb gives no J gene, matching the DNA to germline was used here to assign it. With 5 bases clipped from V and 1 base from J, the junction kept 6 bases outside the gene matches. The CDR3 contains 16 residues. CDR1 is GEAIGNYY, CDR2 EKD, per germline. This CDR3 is CACAVLGDTSTDKLIF. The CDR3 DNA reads TGTGCCTGTGCTGTACTGGGGGATACGAGCACCGATAAACTCATCTTT.

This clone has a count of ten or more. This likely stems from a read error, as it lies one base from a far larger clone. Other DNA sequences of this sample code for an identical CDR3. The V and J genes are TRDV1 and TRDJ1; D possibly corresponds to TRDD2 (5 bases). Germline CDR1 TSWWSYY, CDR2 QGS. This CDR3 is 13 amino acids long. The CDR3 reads CALGSPFSDKLIF. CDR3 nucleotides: TGTGCCCTTGGGTCCCCCTTCTCCGATAAACTCATCTTT.

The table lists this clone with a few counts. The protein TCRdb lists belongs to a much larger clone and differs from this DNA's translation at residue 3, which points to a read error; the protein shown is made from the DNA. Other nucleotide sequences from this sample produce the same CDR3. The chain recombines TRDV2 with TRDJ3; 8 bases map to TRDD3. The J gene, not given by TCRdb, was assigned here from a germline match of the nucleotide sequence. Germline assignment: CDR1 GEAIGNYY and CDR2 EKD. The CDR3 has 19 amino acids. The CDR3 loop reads CARDTPGILSSWDTRQMFF. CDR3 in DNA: TGTGCCCGTGACACCCCGGGGATACTGAGCTCCTGGGACACCCGACAGATGTTTTTC.

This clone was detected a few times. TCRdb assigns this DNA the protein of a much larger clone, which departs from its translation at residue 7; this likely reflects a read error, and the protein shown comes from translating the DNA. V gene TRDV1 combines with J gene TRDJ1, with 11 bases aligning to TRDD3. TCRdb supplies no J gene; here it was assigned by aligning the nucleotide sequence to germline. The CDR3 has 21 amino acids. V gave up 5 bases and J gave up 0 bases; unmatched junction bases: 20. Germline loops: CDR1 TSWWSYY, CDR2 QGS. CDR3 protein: CALGPFWPWGIPARYTDKLIF. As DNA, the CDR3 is TGTGCTCTTGGGCCCTTCTGGCCCTGGGGGATACCCGCACGGTACACCGATAAACTCATCTTT.

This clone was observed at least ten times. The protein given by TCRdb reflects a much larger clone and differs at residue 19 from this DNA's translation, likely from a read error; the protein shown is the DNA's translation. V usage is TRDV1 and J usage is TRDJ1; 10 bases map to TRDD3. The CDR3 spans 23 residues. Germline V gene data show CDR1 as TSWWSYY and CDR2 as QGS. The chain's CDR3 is CALGELPYWGISAFPRNTYKLIF. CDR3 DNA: TGTGCTCTTGGGGAACTACCGTACTGGGGGATCTCAGCGTTTCCCCGTAACACCTATAAACTCATCTTT.

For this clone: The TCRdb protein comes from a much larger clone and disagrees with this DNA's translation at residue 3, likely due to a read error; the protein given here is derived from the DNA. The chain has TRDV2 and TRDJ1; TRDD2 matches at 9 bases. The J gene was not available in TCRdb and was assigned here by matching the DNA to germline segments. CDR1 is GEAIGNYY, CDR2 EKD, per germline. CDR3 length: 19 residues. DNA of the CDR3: TGTGCCCGTGACCCTTCCTACCACTTGGGCCGTATGAGCACCGATAAACTCATCTTT. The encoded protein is CARDPSYHLGRMSTDKLIF.

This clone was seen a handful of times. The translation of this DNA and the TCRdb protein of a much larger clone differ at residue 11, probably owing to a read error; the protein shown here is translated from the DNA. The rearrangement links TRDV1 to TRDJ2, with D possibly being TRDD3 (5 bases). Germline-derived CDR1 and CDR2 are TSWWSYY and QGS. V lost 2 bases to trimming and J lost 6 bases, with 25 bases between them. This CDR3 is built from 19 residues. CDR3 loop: CALGEVAIATDVGAAQLFF. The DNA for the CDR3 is TGTGCTCTTGGGGAAGTGGCTATCGCGACTGACGTTGGGGCAGCACAACTCTTCTTT.

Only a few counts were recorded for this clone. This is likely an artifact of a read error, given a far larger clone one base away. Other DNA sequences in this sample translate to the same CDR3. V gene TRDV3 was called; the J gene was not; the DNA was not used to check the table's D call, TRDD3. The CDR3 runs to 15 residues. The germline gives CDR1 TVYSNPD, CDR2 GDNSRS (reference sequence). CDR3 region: CAFVAQGGYRDKLIF. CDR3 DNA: TGTGCCTTCGTAGCCCAGGGGGGATACCGCGATAAACTCATCTTC.

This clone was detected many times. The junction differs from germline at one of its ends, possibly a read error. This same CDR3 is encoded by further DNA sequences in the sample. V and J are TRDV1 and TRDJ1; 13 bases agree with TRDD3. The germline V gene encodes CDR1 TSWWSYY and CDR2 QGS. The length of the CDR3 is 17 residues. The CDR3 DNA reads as TGTGCTCTTGGGGAACGAATACTGGGGGATACGCGCGATAAACTAATCTTT. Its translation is CALGERILGDTRDKLIF.

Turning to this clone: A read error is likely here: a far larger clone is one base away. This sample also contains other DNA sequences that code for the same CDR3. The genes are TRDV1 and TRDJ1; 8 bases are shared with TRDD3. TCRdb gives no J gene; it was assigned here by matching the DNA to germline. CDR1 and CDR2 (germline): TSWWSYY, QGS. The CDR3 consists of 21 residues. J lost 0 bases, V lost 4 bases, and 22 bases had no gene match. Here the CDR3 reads CALGGRLHLLLGEKYTDKLIF. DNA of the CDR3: TGTGCTCTTGGGGGACGCCTCCACCTGTTGCTGGGGGAAAAATACACCGATAAACTCATCTTT.